This T cell receptor (beta chain) was captured by sequencing in a study of control samples from healthy donors and cancer patients. V lost 0 bases and J 7 bases, leaving 12 bases between the germline ends. The CDR3 length is 13 residues. The V gene's germline CDR1 is GTSNPN and CDR2 SVGIG (reference sequence). Sequencing was performed with immunoSEQ multiplex PCR; in TCRdb, only in-frame clones are kept and a portion is missing. The sample lists about 48,000 clones; about 94% were seen once. The TCR originated in a woman between 50 and 59 years old with head and neck cancer. The chain employs TRBV30 and TRBJ1-2, with D unresolved. Input material: PBMCs. The CDR3 sequence: CAWSVKEGGGYTF. The CDR3 region has the DNA TGTGCCTGGAGTGTCAAGGAAGGAGGTGGCTACACCTTC.